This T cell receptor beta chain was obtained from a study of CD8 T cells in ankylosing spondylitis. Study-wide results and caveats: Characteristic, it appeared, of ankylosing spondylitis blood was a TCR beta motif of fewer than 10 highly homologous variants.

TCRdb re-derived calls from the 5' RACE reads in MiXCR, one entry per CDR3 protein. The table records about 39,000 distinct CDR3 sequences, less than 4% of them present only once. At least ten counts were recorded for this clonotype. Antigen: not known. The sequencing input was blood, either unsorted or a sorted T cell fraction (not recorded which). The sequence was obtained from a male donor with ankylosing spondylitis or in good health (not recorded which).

As DNA, the CDR3 is TGTGCCAGCAGCGTAGGGGGGACCGCCCAAGAGACCCAGTACTTC. Translated, it gives CASSVGGTAQETQYF. The chain couples TRBV9 to TRBJ2-5, with D perhaps TRBD1 or TRBD2 (5 bases each). Germline CDR1 and CDR2: SGDLS and YYNGEE. V lost 0 bases to trimming and J lost 1 base, with 10 bases between them. This CDR3 region has 15 residues.